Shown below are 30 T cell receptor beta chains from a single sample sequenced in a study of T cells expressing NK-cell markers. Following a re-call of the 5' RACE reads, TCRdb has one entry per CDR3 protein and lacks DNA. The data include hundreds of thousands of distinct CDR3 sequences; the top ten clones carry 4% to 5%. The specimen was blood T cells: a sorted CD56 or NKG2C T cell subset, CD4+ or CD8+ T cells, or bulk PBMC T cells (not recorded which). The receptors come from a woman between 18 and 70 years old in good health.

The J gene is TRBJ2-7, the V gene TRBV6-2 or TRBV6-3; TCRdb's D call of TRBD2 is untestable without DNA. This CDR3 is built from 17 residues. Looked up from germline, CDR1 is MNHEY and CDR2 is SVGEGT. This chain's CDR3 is CASRSGSGRESSYEQYF.

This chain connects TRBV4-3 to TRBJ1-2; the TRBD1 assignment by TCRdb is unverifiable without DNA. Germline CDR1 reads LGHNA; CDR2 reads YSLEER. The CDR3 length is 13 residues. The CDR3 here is CASSQLRDTGYTF.

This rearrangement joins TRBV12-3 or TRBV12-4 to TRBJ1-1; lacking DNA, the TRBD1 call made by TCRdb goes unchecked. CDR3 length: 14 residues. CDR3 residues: CASSTAGGATEAFF.

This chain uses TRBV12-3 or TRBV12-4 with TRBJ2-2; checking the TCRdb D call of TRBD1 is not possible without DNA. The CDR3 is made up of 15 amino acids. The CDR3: CASSLVQGVGGELFF.

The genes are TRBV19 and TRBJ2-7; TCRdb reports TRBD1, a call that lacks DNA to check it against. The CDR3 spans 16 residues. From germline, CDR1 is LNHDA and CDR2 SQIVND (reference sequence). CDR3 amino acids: CASSTYGTATGYEQYF. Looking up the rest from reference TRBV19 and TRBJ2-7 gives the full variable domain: DGGITQSPKYLFRKEGQNVTLSCEQNLNHDAMYWYRQDPGQGLRLIYYSQIVNDFQKGDIAEGYSVSREKKESFPLTVTSAQKNPTAFYLCASSTYGTATGYEQYFGPGTRLTVT.

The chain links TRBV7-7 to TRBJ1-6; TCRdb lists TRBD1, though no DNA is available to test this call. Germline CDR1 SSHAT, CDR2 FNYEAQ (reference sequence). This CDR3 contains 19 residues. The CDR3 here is CASSSRTDPAYGYNSPLHF. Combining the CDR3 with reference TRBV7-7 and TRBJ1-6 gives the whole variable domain GAGVSQSPRYKVTKRGQDVTLRCDPISSHATLYWYQQALGQGPEFLTYFNYEAQPDKSGLPSDRFSAERPEGSISTLTIQRTEQRDSAMYRCASSSRTDPAYGYNSPLHFGNGTRLTVT.

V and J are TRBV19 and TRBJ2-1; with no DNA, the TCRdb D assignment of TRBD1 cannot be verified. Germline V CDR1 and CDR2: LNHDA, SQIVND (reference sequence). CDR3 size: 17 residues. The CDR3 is CASKGQPGRGSYNEQFF.

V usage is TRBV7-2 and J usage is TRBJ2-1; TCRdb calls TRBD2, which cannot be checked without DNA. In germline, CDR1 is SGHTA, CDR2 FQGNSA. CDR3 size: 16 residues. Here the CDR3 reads CASSSTSGGHYNEQFF.

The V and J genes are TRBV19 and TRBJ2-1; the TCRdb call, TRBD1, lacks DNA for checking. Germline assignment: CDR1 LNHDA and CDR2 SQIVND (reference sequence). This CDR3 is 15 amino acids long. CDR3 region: CASSRNRDRGNEQFF.

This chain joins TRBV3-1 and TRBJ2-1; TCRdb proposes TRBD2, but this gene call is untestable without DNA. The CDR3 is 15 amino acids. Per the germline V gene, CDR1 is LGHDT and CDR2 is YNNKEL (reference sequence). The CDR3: CASSYTSGISSEQFF.

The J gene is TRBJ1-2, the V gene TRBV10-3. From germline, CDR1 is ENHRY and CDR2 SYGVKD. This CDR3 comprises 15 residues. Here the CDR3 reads CAISEEDRWNYGYTF.

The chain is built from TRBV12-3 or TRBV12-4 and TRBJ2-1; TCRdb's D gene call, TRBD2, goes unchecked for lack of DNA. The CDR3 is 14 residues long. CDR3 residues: CASSLYRGTDEQFF.

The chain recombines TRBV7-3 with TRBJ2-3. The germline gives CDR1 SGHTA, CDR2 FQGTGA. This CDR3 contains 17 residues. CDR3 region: CASSLTFNSKSTDTQYF.

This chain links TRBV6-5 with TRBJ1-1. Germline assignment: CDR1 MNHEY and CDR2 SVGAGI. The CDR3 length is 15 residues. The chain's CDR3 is CASSYSRLMNTEAFF.

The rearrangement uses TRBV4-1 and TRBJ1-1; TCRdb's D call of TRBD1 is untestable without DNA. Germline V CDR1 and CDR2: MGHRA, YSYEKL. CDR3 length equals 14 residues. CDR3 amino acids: CASSQVALLTEAFF.

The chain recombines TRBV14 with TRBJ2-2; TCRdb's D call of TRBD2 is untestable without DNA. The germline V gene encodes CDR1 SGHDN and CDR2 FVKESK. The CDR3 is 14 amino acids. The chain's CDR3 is CASSHARDYRELFF.

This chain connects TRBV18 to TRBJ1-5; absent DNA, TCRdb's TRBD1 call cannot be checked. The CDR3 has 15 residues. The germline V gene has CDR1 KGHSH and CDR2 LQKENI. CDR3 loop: CASSTRQGSSQPQHF.

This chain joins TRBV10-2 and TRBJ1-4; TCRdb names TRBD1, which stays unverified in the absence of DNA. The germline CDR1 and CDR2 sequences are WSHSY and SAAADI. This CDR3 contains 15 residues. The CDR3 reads CASSPGQVLIEKLFF.

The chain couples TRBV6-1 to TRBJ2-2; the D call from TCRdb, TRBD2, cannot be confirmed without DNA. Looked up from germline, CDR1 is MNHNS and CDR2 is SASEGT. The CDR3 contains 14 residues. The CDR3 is CASSRELGAGELFF.

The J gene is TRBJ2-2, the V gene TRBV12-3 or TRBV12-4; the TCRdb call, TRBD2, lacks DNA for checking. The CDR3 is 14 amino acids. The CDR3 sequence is CASLRGREGGELFF.

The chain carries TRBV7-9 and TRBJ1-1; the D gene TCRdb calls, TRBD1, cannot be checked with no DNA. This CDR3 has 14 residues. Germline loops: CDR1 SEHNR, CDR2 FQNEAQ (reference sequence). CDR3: CASSLTQGLTEAFF.

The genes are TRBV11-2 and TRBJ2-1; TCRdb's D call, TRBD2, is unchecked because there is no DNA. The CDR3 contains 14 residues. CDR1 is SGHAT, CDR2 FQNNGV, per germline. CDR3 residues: CASTATSSYNEQFF.

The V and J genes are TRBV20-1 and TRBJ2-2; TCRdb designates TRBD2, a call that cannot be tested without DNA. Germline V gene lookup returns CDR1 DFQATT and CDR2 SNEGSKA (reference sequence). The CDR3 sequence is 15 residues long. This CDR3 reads CSAPAASKTPGELFF.

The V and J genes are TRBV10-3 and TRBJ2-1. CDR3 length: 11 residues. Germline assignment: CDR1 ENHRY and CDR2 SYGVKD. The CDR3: CAISGRYEQFF.

CDR3 loop: CASSGDLRDSSYNEQFF. The chain has TRBV5-6 and TRBJ2-1; TCRdb designates TRBD2, a call that cannot be tested without DNA. In germline, CDR1 is SGHDT, CDR2 YYEEEE. This CDR3 is built from 17 residues.

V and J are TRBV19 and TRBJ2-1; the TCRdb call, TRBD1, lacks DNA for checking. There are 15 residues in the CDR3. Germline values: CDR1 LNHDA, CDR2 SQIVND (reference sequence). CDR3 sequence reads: CASSPRAEAGNEQFF.

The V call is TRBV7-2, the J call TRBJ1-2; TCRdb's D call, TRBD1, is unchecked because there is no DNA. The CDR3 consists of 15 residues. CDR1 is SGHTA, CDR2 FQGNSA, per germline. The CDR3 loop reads CASSLGGQGGDGYTF.

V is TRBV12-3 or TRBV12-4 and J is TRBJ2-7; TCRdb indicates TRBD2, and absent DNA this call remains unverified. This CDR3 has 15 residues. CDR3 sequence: CASSRTTSGGGEQYF.

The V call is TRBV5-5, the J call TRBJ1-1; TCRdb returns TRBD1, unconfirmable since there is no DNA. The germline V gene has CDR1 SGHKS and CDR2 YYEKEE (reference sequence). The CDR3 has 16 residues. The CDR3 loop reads CASTLGQTIGATEAFF.

The CDR3 here is CASSFWGPSNQPQHF. The chain links TRBV12-3 or TRBV12-4 to TRBJ1-5; TCRdb indicates TRBD1, and absent DNA this call remains unverified. The CDR3 is 15 amino acids.